The T cell receptor (beta chain) under discussion was sequenced for a study of identical twins. TCRdb passed the 5' RACE reads through MiXCR, listing each CDR3 protein once. The sample has 250,000 to 350,000 distinct CDR3 sequences, 8.5% to 9.5% seen once; the top ten hold roughly 6.8%. This clonotype has just a few counts. The CDR3 sequence is 14 residues long. V was clipped by 0 bases and J by 9 bases, with 12 bases between them. Per the germline V gene, CDR1 is LGHNA and CDR2 is YSLEER. These same records also appear under a second study, on yellow fever vaccine responses in identical twins.

The material sequenced was CD8+ T cells sorted from blood. The clonotype comes from a young woman in good health. The gene calls are TRBV4-3 and TRBJ2-1; tentatively, D is TRBD2 (6 bases). CDR3 region: CASSQDRRGGEQFF. The CDR3 bases are TGCGCCAGCAGCCAAGACAGGAGGGGAGGTGAGCAGTTCTTC.